This T cell receptor (beta chain) was identified in a study of CD4+ T cells in melanoma (dated by TCRdb to between 2021 and 2023). Describing the broader study: The study investigated neoantigen-specific CD4+ T cells in human melanoma.

The donors were melanoma patients. Turning to this clone: The target of this receptor is not known. Per-base quality was not reported, and no clone a single base away is much larger than it.

Library preparation employed the immunoSEQ multiplex PCR assay. Not all clones reach the TCRdb copy of this immuneACCESS table, which keeps in-frame sequences only. Checked studies attribute under half of the gap to unresolved V genes and leave the rest unexplained. The sample table shows about 50,000 clones, and about 91% are seen once. The top ten constitute approximately 12% of the sample. Results the study describes overall, beyond this receptor: Neoantigen-specific CD4+ T cells were reported to be correlated with the function of CD8+ T cells, macrophages and B cells. Diverse differentiation states were reported to be shown by neoantigen-specific CD4+ T cells in melanoma.

Relative to germline, V is missing 4 bases and J is missing 0 bases, with 7 bases of the junction outside any gene match. The germline V gene (reference sequence) sets CDR1 to SGHKS and CDR2 to YYEKEE. From its cysteine to its phenylalanine, the CDR3 spans 15 amino acids. Solely the CDR3 DNA is kept, with 45 bases framed from the first base. The receptor comes from a human donor with melanoma. The source material was peripheral blood. This chain is built from TRBV5-5 and TRBJ2-7; TRBD1 aligns with 7 central bases. The encoded CDR3 is CASSVDRVPSYEQYF. The nucleotides are TGTGCCAGCAGCGTAGACAGGGTCCCCTCCTACGAGCAGTACTTC.